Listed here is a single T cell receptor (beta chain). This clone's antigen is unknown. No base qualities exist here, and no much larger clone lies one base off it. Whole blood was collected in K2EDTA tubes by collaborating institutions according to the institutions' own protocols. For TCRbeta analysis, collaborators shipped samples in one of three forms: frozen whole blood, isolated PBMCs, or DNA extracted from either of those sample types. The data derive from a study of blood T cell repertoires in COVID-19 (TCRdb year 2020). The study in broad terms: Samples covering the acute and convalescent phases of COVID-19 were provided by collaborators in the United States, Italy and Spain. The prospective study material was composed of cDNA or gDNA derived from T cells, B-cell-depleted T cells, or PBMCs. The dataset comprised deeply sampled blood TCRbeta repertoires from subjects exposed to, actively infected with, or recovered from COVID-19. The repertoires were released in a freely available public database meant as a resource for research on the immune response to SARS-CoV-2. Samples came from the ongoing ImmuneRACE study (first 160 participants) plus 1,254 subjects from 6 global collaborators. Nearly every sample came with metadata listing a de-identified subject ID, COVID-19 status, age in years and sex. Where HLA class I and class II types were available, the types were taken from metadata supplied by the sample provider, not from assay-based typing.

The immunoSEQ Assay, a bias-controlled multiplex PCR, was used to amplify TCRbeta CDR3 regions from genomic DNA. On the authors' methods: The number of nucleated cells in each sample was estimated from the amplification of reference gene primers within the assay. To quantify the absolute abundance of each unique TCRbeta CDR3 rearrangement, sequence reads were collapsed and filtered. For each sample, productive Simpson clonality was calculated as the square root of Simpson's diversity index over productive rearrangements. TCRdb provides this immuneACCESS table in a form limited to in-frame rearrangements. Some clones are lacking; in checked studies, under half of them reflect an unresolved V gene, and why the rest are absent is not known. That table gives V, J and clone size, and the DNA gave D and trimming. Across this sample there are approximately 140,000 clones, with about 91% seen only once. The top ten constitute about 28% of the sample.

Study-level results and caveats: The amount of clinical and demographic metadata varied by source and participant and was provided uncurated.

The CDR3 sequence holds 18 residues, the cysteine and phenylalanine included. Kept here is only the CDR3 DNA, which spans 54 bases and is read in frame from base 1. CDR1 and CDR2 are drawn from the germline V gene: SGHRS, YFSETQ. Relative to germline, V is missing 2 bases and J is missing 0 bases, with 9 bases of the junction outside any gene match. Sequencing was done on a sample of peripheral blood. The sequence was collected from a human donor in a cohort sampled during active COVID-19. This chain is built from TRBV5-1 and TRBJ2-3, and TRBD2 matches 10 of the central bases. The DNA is TGCGCCAGCAGCTTAGTCCCTAGCGGGGGCCGTAGCACAGATACGCAGTATTTT. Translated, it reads CASSLVPSGGRSTDTQYF.